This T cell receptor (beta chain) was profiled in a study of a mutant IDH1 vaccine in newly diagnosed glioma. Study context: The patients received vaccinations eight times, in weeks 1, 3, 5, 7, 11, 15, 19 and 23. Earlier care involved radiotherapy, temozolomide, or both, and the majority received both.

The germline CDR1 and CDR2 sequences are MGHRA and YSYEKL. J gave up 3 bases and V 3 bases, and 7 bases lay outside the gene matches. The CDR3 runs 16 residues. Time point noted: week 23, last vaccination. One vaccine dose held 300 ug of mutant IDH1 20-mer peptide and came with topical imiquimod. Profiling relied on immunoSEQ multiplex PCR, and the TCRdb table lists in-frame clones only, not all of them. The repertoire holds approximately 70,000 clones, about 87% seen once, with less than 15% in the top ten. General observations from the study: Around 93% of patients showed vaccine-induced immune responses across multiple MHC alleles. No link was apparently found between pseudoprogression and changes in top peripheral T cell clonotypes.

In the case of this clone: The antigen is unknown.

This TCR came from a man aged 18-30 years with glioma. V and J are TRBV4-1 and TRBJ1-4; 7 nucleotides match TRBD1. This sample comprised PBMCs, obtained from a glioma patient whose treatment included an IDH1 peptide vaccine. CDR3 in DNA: TGCGCCAGCAGCCAGCTCCAGGGGGGAGCTAATGAAAAACTGTTTTTT. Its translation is CASSQLQGGANEKLFF.